This TCR beta chain came from a study of long-term antiretroviral therapy in people with HIV. Overall study findings and caveats: Blood dating 2004 to 2017 may reflect older ART regimens.

Per the germline V gene, CDR1 is SEHNR and CDR2 is FQNEAQ (reference sequence). The CDR3 runs 15 residues. With 5 bases clipped from V and 5 bases from J, the junction kept 7 bases outside the gene matches. Survey level was the resolution at which the v3.0 immunoSEQ assay ran. Produced via immunoSEQ multiplex PCR; TCRdb's table is partial and in-frame only. The table shows 20,000 to 30,000 clones, with about 80% occurring only once. As regards this clone: Antigen: not known.

The sequencing here drew on unsorted PBMCs, taken 1.2 years after starting antiretroviral therapy. This TCR was sampled from a woman between 35 and 50 years old with HIV. V gene TRBV7-9 combines with J gene TRBJ1-4, with TRBD1 identical over 8 bases. The CDR3 region has the DNA TGTGCCAGCAGCCCCCGGACAGGGTTAAATGAAAAACTGTTTTTT. It translates to CASSPRTGLNEKLFF.